What follows are 7 T cell receptor beta chains derived from one specimen sequenced in a study of blood T cell repertoires in COVID-19. Generated by immunoSEQ multiplex PCR, the TCRdb table keeps only in-frame clones and is missing some. The table lists some 400,000 clones, around 87% of them singletons. Sequences were obtained from PBMCs or T cells enriched from blood (not recorded which). The receptor source for this set is a man aged 30 to 45 who had recovered from COVID-19.

V is TRBV10-3 and J is TRBJ1-1; D might be TRBD1 (5 bases). V was pared by 8 bases and J by 11 bases, with 24 bases between. The germline CDR1 and CDR2 sequences are ENHRY and SYGVKD. This CDR3 has 14 amino acids. The CDR3 DNA reads TGTGCCATCGCGACTTTCCTAGGGGAGGAGGAGGCTTTCTTT. Its protein product is CAIATFLGEEEAFF.

The CDR3 reads CASSDSRDRATVYEQYF. CDR3 DNA: TGTGCCAGCAGTGATTCGCGTGACAGGGCGACAGTCTACGAGCAGTACTTC. The chain is built from TRBV6-1 and TRBJ2-7; 7 nucleotides align to TRBD1. The V segment lost 3 bases and the J segment 3 bases; nucleotides outside the gene matches: 14. This CDR3 contains 17 residues. The germline V gene encodes CDR1 MNHNS and CDR2 SASEGT.

The CDR3 DNA follows: TGTGCCAGCAGTTTATTTCGGGGGGTCTCTGGAAACACCATATATTTT. As protein: CASSLFRGVSGNTIYF. This rearrangement joins TRBV27 to TRBJ1-3; weak D call: TRBD1 (5 bases). The CDR3 has 16 amino acids. Germline V gives CDR1 MNHEY, CDR2 SMNVEV (reference sequence). V shed 1 base and J shed 0 bases, with 10 bases lying between them.

This clone was seen a handful of times. This chain links TRBV14 with TRBJ1-2; the D is unclear. Per germline, CDR1 SGHDN and CDR2 FVKESK. The CDR3 runs to 15 residues. Trimming removed 4 bases from V and 8 bases from J, with 20 bases in between. The CDR3 reads CASSPRPSPQKGYTF. The CDR3 nucleotides are TGTGCCAGCAGCCCCCGACCCTCACCACAGAAAGGCTACACCTTC.

This chain connects TRBV19 to TRBJ1-1; 7 bases agree with TRBD1. The CDR3 runs to 13 residues. V shed 10 bases and J 5 bases; nucleotides not matched to a gene: 10. CDR1 is LNHDA and CDR2 is SQIVND in the germline V gene (reference sequence). CDR3 DNA sequence: TGTGCCACCACCCAGGGGGACGGGACTGAAGCTTTCTTT. Encoded protein: CATTQGDGTEAFF.

Details on this clone: This specimen includes other DNA sequences encoding the same CDR3. The genes are TRBV18 and TRBJ1-1; tentatively, D is TRBD1 (6 bases). There are 13 residues in the CDR3. V was shortened by 3 bases and J by 3 bases, with 8 bases between the two germline ends. Germline loops: CDR1 KGHSH, CDR2 LQKENI. CDR3 amino acids: CASSPRGDTEAFF. The CDR3 coding sequence is TGTGCCAGCTCACCCAGGGGAGACACTGAAGCTTTCTTT.

The chain uses TRBV4-3 and TRBJ2-7; D possibly corresponds to TRBD1 (6 bases). CDR1 is LGHNA, CDR2 YSLEER, per germline. This CDR3 spans 16 amino acids. V lost 3 bases to trimming and J lost 0 bases, with 15 bases between them. CDR3 DNA: TGCGCCAGCAGCCAGGGGGCAGCGGTTCTCTCCTACGAGCAGTACTTC. This gives the protein CASSQGAAVLSYEQYF.